A single sample is the source of the 7 T cell receptor beta chains below, sequenced in a study of memory CD4+ T cells and cytomegalovirus serostatus. The sort gate was single viable CD3+CD4+CD8-CD45RO+ cells for memory CD4+ T cells. Clones were sequenced by immunoSEQ multiplex PCR, and TCRdb holds only the in-frame ones, with some missing. Here the sample spans about 56,000 clones, 82% being singletons. Material for sequencing was memory CD4+ T cells from blood. Every receptor here comes from an adult in good health and CMV-seronegative.

The chain links TRBV19 to TRBJ1-6; no firm D call. The CDR3 is 13 residues long. V lost 7 bases, J lost 8 bases, and 12 bases lay in between. From germline, CDR1 is LNHDA and CDR2 SQIVND (reference sequence). Here the CDR3 DNA reads TGTGCCAGTACCCCGAGAAGGGATTCACCCCTCCACTTT. It yields the protein CASTPRRDSPLHF.

V is TRBV5-4 and J is TRBJ2-2; maybe TRBD1 (6 bases). There are 15 residues in the CDR3. Trimming shortened V by 7 bases and J by 1 base, and 14 bases separated the two germline ends. Germline V gives CDR1 SGHNT, CDR2 YYREEE (reference sequence). The CDR3 loop is CASGAADRNTGELFF. For the CDR3, the DNA is TGTGCCAGCGGGGCAGCGGACAGGAACACCGGGGAGCTGTTTTTT.

In its sample, this clone was seen once. The CDR3 DNA reads TGTGCCAGCAGCCCAGGGGACGGCAATCAGCCCCAGCATTTT. It specifies CASSPGDGNQPQHF. The rearrangement uses TRBV10-3 and TRBJ1-5; D may be TRBD1 (6 bases). V lost 10 bases to trimming and J lost 2 bases, with 15 bases between them. CDR1 is ENHRY and CDR2 is SYGVKD in the germline V gene. The CDR3 is made up of 14 amino acids.

This clone showed up just once. This chain joins TRBV6-1 and TRBJ2-7; 7 bases are shared with TRBD2. Germline values: CDR1 MNHNS, CDR2 SASEGT. The CDR3 extends over 14 amino acids. V lost 6 bases and J lost 0; bases outside the gene matches: 5. CDR3: CASRPLANSYEQYF. Written as DNA, the CDR3 is TGTGCCAGCAGACCACTAGCGAACTCCTACGAGCAGTACTTC.

The CDR3 DNA is TGTGCCAGCTCACCAGAGGGGGGAAATTCACCCCTCCACTTT. Translated, it gives CASSPEGGNSPLHF. V gene TRBV18 combines with J gene TRBJ1-6; D possibly corresponds to TRBD1 (6 bases). Germline V gene data show CDR1 as KGHSH and CDR2 as LQKENI. Trimming shortened V by 2 bases and J by 7 bases, and 9 bases separated the two germline ends. The CDR3 loop spans 14 amino acids. Complete variable domain (other parts from reference TRBV18 and TRBJ1-6): NAGVMQNPRHLVRRRGQEARLRCSPMKGHSHVYWYRQLPEEGLKFMVYLQKENIIDESGMPKERFSAEFPKEGPSILRIQQVVRGDSAAYFCASSPEGGNSPLHFGNGTRLTVT.

The rearrangement joins TRBV25-1 to TRBJ1-2; 7 positions agree with TRBD1. After removal of 2 bases from V and 0 bases from J, the junction contained 6 bases not matched to a gene. This CDR3 spans 16 amino acids. In germline, CDR1 is MGHDK, CDR2 SYGVNS. Here the CDR3 DNA reads TGTGCCAGCAGTGAAGAAGGGCAGGGGGCTAACTATGGCTACACCTTC. It is translated as CASSEEGQGANYGYTF.

This chain uses TRBV7-2 with TRBJ1-4, with D tentatively TRBD1 (5 bases). CDR3 length equals 18 residues. V lost 1 base to trimming and J lost 0 bases, with 15 bases between them. Looked up from germline, CDR1 is SGHTA and CDR2 is FQGNSA. In DNA, the CDR3 is TGTGCCAGCAGCTTAGTCGGGGGAGGCCGTGCAACTAATGAAAAACTGTTTTTT. Protein sequence: CASSLVGGGRATNEKLFF.